The 8 T cell receptor beta chains listed next were all sequenced from one sample in a study of blood T cell repertoires in COVID-19. Using immunoSEQ multiplex PCR, the repertoire was profiled, and TCRdb retains in-frame clones only, with some absent. Here the sample spans about 210,000 clones, more than 80% being singletons. Sequenced material: PBMCs or T cells enriched from blood (not recorded which). Receptors originate from a man aged 25 to 40 who had recovered from COVID-19.

V usage is TRBV6-5 and J usage is TRBJ2-7; D call uncertain. Germline V CDR1 and CDR2: MNHEY, SVGAGI. The CDR3 length is 15 residues. V was clipped by 0 bases and J by 0 bases, with 9 bases between them. The CDR3, as DNA: TGTGCCAGCAGTTACTCGTTCGGTAGCTCCTACGAGCAGTACTTC. The encoded protein is CASSYSFGSSYEQYF.

V and J are TRBV3-1 (or the pseudogene TRBV3-2) and TRBJ2-5, with D possibly matching TRBD1 (6 bases). The CDR3 runs to 14 residues. Germline CDR1 LGHDT, CDR2 YNNKEL (reference sequence). Trimming took 4 bases from V and 4 from J, leaving 13 bases between them. DNA of the CDR3: TGTGCCAGCAGCCCACAGGGAGCGGTAGAGACCCAGTACTTC. It codes for CASSPQGAVETQYF.

The chain links TRBV30 to TRBJ1-2; 7 nucleotides line up with TRBD1. Germline V gene sequence: CDR1 GTSNPN, CDR2 SVGIG (reference sequence). This CDR3 comprises 18 residues. V was pared by 3 bases and J by 7 bases, with 23 bases of the junction left unmatched. CDR3 sequence reads: CAWSRRGGGYHWGGGYTF. In DNA form, the CDR3 reads TGTGCCTGGAGCCGGCGAGGAGGGGGCTATCATTGGGGAGGTGGCTACACCTTC.

The chain uses TRBV3-1 (or the pseudogene TRBV3-2) and TRBJ1-6, with TRBD1 as a possible D gene (5 bases). Trimming removed 2 bases from V and 6 bases from J, with 8 bases in between. The germline V gene encodes CDR1 LGHDT and CDR2 YNNKEL (reference sequence). The CDR3 extends over 14 amino acids. CDR3 bases: TGTGCCAGCAGCCAACGGGACTTTAATTCACCCCTCCACTTT. This translates into CASSQRDFNSPLHF.

A word on this clone: The sample contains more than one DNA sequence encoding this CDR3. The chain joins TRBV29-1 to TRBJ1-2, with a weak D call TRBD1 (6 bases). The CDR3 contains 12 residues. The germline V and J ends were trimmed by 7 bases and 6 bases, with 15 bases remaining between them. Looked up from germline, CDR1 is SQVTM and CDR2 is ANQGSEA. CDR3 residues: CSATQGGDGYTF. CDR3 nucleotide sequence: TGCAGCGCCACACAGGGTGGGGATGGCTACACCTTC.

The chain is built from TRBV7-9 and TRBJ1-2; the D gene is possibly TRBD1 (5 bases). V lost 5 bases to trimming and J lost 2 bases, with 15 bases between them. Looked up from germline, CDR1 is SEHNR and CDR2 is FQNEAQ (reference sequence). The CDR3 loop spans 15 amino acids. The CDR3 is CASSRESDSNYGYTF. CDR3 in DNA: TGTGCCAGCAGCCGCGAATCTGACAGCAACTATGGCTACACCTTC.

The chain uses TRBV5-6 and TRBJ1-6; weak D call: TRBD1 (6 bases). The CDR3 length is 15 residues. V lost 0 bases and J 7 bases, leaving 11 bases between the germline ends. CDR1 is SGHDT and CDR2 is YYEEEE in the germline V gene. The DNA for the CDR3 is TGTGCCAGCAGCTTGGCCGGGACACCGAATTCACCCCTCCACTTT. It is translated as CASSLAGTPNSPLHF.

This chain uses TRBV2 with TRBJ1-1; D ambiguous. The CDR3 totals 13 residues. Germline assignment: CDR1 SNHLY and CDR2 FYNNEI. Trimming stripped 7 bases from V and 1 base from J, with 10 bases between. The CDR3 protein is CASNLHPNTEAFF. The CDR3 DNA sequence: TGTGCCAGCAATTTACACCCGAACACTGAAGCTTTCTTT.